This T cell receptor beta chain was obtained from a study of cytomegalovirus exposure and HLA in healthy donors. Study in general: A prior study identified 117 million unique TCR beta sequences from about 180 million T cells.

In nominal health when sampled, donors likely had unrecorded immune exposures nonetheless. The germline V gene has CDR1 PRHDT and CDR2 FYEKMQ (reference sequence). The CDR3 is 15 residues long. J lost 0 bases, V lost 3 bases, and 4 bases had no gene match. A note on this clone: The antigen remains undetermined.

The primer mix had 60 Vbeta and 13 Jbeta primers. Method: immunoSEQ multiplex PCR; TCRdb's copy keeps in-frame clones and lacks some. This table holds around 280,000 clones, about 90% found once. Study-level results: Investigators reported under 200 TCR beta chains as tied to cytomegalovirus. In an earlier analysis, productive rearrangement rates for most beta V segments clustered near 87% or 30%.

The rearrangement uses TRBV13 and TRBJ2-5; 7 positions match TRBD2. This TCR came from a woman aged 18-29 years in good health and CMV-seronegative. What was sequenced was PBMCs. The CDR3 nucleotides are TGTGCCAGCAGCTTGGGGACTAATAACCAAGAGACCCAGTACTTC. This gives the protein CASSLGTNNQETQYF.